The 10 T cell receptor beta chains presented below share a single source sample, sequenced in a study of blood T cell repertoires in COVID-19. The repertoire was sequenced with immunoSEQ multiplex PCR; TCRdb's copy has only in-frame clones and lacks some. The sample comprises over 300,000 clones, approximately 88% of which are singletons, and roughly 0.97% rests with the top ten. The specimen was PBMCs or T cells enriched from blood (not recorded which). The receptor source for this set is a woman under 40 with acute COVID-19.

This rearrangement joins TRBV7-2 to TRBJ1-6; D perhaps matches TRBD1 (6 bases). Trimming cost V 5 bases and J 0 bases, with 11 bases left between them. Per germline, CDR1 SGHTA and CDR2 FQGNSA. This CDR3 has 16 amino acids. CDR3 amino acids: CASSRDTSSYNSPLHF. In DNA, the CDR3 is TGTGCCAGCAGCAGGGACACTAGCTCCTATAATTCACCCCTCCACTTT.

This sequence joins TRBV3-1 (or the pseudogene TRBV3-2) and TRBJ2-2; weak D call: TRBD1 (5 bases). The CDR3 spans 15 residues. The V end was cut by 3 bases, the J end by 4 bases, with 12 bases between. Germline V gene data show CDR1 as LGHDT and CDR2 as YNNKEL (reference sequence). The CDR3 DNA is TGTGCCAGCAGCCAGGTCTCACAGGTCACCGGGGAGCTGTTTTTT. As protein: CASSQVSQVTGELFF.

V and J are TRBV19 and TRBJ1-1; D is undetermined. The CDR3 extends over 13 amino acids. Germline V lookup: CDR1 LNHDA, CDR2 SQIVND (reference sequence). Between the trimmed V and J ends, which lost 7 bases and 1 base, there was a span of 10 bases. The CDR3 region is CASTEAGNTEAFF. CDR3 DNA: TGTGCCAGTACCGAGGCCGGGAACACTGAAGCTTTCTTT. Combining the CDR3 with reference TRBV19 and TRBJ1-1 gives the whole variable domain DGGITQSPKYLFRKEGQNVTLSCEQNLNHDAMYWYRQDPGQGLRLIYYSQIVNDFQKGDIAEGYSVSREKKESFPLTVTSAQKNPTAFYLCASTEAGNTEAFFGQGTRLTVV.

The table lists this clone with a count of one. V is TRBV19 and J is TRBJ1-6; the D is unclear. Germline V gene sequence: CDR1 LNHDA, CDR2 SQIVND (reference sequence). The V end was cut by 5 bases, the J end by 7 bases, with 12 bases between. This CDR3 region has 14 residues. CDR3 loop: CASSSGSGNSPLHF. The DNA of the CDR3 is TGTGCCAGTAGTTCCGGGAGTGGGAATTCACCCCTCCACTTT. Together with reference TRBV19 and TRBJ1-6, the CDR3 gives the full variable domain: DGGITQSPKYLFRKEGQNVTLSCEQNLNHDAMYWYRQDPGQGLRLIYYSQIVNDFQKGDIAEGYSVSREKKESFPLTVTSAQKNPTAFYLCASSSGSGNSPLHFGNGTRLTVT.

The genes are TRBV4-1 and TRBJ1-1; 11 nucleotides line up with TRBD1. The CDR3 length is 15 residues. The germline V gene encodes CDR1 MGHRA and CDR2 YSYEKL. V trimming: 6 bases; J trimming: 4 bases; junction bases outside the gene matches: 7. Written as DNA, the CDR3 is TGCGCCAGCAGTGGGGGACAGGGGGGGGGCACTGAAGCTTTCTTT. Its protein is CASSGGQGGGTEAFF.

The chain employs TRBV11-2 and TRBJ1-1, with D perhaps matching TRBD1 (5 bases). V lost 3 bases and J 0 bases, leaving 8 bases between the germline ends. The V gene's germline CDR1 is SGHAT and CDR2 FQNNGV. The CDR3 extends over 14 amino acids. CDR3 protein: CASSLGRVNTEAFF. The CDR3 DNA reads TGTGCCAGCAGCTTGGGGCGTGTGAACACTGAAGCTTTCTTT.

The chain joins TRBV5-1 to TRBJ1-1; 8 positions match TRBD1. V was clipped by 4 bases and J by 7 bases; unmatched bases: 12. The CDR3 is 15 amino acids. CDR1 and CDR2 from the germline V gene are SGHRS and YFSETQ. CDR3 sequence reads: CASSGTRQGRNEAFF. The CDR3 DNA reads TGCGCCAGCAGCGGAACAAGACAGGGGCGAAATGAAGCTTTCTTT. Using reference TRBV5-1 and TRBJ1-1 for the parts outside the CDR3, the full variable domain is KAGVTQTPRYLIKTRGQQVTLSCSPISGHRSVSWYQQTPGQGLQFLFEYFSETQRNKGNFPGRFSGRQFSNSRSEMNVSTLELGDSALYLCASSGTRQGRNEAFFGQGTRLTVV.

CDR3 sequence: CSVLGHLTEAFF. The CDR3, as DNA: TGCAGCGTGTTGGGACATCTCACTGAAGCTTTCTTT. V gene TRBV29-1 combines with J gene TRBJ1-1; TRBD1 is a possible D gene (6 bases). The CDR3 consists of 12 residues. Per the germline V gene, CDR1 is SQVTM and CDR2 is ANQGSEA. Trimming shortened V by 6 bases and J by 4 bases, and 12 bases separated the two germline ends.

The V call is TRBV7-9, the J call TRBJ1-1; TRBD1 is a possible D gene (5 bases). V was pared by 7 bases and J by 1 base, with 13 bases between. Germline loops: CDR1 SEHNR, CDR2 FQNEAQ (reference sequence). CDR3 size: 14 residues. This chain's CDR3 is CASTLLTGNTEAFF. The CDR3 DNA is TGTGCCAGCACCCTCTTAACAGGGAACACTGAAGCTTTCTTT. The variable domain in full, completed from reference TRBV7-9 and TRBJ1-1, reads DTGVSQNPRHKITKRGQNVTFRCDPISEHNRLYWYRQTLGQGPEFLTYFQNEAQLEKSRLLSDRFSAERPKGSFSTLEIQRTEQGDSAMYLCASTLLTGNTEAFFGQGTRLTVV.

Concerning this clone: Other DNA sequences of this sample code for an identical CDR3. V and J are TRBV7-3 and TRBJ2-7, with 10 nucleotides matching TRBD1. Germline values: CDR1 SGHTA, CDR2 FQGTGA. The CDR3 runs to 18 residues. J gave up 6 bases and V 2 bases, and 16 bases lay outside the gene matches. CDR3 protein: CASSLYRTGGLGNGEQYF. CDR3 DNA: TGTGCCAGCAGCTTATATCGGACAGGGGGGCTGGGGAATGGCGAGCAGTACTTC.